This T cell receptor (beta chain) appears in the sequencing data of a study of blood T cell repertoires in COVID-19. The wider study: Collection of acute and convalescent COVID-19 samples took place in the United States, Italy and Spain. PBMCs, B-cell-depleted T cells, or T cells provided the cDNA or gDNA that made up the material.

Under the authors' procedure: How many nucleated cells were present was estimated from reference gene primer amplification. The repertoire was sequenced with immunoSEQ multiplex PCR; TCRdb's copy has only in-frame clones and lacks some. From that table come the V and J calls and clone size; the DNA was used to work out D and trimming. The sample lists 400,000 to 550,000 clones; 85% to 90% were seen once. Germline-derived CDR1 and CDR2 are SGHRS and YFSETQ. The V segment lost 6 bases and the J segment 3 bases; nucleotides outside the gene matches: 3. The CDR3 runs to 13 residues. The sequence came from a woman in her thirties with acute or convalescent COVID-19. The chain is built from TRBV5-1 and TRBJ1-2; 9 bases are shared with TRBD1. The specimen sequenced was peripheral blood. CDR3 protein: CASTWDRDYGYTF. The CDR3 DNA follows: TGCGCCAGCACCTGGGACAGGGACTATGGCTACACCTTC.